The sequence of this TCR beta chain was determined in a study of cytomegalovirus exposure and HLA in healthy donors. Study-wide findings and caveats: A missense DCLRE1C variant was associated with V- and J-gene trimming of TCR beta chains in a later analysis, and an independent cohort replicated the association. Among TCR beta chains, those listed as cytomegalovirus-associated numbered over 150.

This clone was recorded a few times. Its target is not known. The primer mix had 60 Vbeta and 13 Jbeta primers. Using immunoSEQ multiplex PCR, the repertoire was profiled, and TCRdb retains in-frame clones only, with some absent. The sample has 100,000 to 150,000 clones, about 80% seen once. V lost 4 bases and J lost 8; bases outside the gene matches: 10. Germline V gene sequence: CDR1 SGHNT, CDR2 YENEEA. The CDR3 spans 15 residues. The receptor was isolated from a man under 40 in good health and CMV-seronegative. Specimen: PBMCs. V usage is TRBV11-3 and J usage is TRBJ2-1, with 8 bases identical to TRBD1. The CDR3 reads CASSSGQGGIDEQFF. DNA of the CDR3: TGTGCCAGCAGCTCAGGACAGGGTGGTATCGATGAGCAGTTCTTC.